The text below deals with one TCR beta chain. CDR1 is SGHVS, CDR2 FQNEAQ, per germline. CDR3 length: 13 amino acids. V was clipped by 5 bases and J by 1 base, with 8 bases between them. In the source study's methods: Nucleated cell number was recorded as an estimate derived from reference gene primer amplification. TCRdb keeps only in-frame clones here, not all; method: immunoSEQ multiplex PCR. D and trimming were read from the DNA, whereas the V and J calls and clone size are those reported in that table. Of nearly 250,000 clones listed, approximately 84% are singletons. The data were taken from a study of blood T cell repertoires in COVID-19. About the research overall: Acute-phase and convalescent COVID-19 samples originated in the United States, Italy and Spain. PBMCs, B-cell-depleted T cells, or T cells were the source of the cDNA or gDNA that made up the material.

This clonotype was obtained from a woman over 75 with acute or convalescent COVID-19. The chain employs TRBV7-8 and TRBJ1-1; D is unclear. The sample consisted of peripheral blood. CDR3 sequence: CASSLRGNTEAFF. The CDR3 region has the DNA TGTGCCAGCAGCCTCCGGGGGAACACTGAAGCTTTCTTT.